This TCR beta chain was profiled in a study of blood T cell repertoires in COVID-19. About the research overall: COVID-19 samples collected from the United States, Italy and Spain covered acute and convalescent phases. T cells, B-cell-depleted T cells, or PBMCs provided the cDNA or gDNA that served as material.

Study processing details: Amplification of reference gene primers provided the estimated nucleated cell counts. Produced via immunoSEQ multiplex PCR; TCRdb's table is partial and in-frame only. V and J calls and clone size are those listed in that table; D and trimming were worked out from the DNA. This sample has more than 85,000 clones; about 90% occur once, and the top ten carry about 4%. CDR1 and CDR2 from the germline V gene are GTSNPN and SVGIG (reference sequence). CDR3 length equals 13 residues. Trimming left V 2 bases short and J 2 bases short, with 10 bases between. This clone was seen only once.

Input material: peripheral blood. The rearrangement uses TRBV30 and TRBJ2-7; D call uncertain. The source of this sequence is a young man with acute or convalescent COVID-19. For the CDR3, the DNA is TGTGCCTGGAGTCGGGTAACGCCCTACGAGCAGTACTTC. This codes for CAWSRVTPYEQYF.